This T cell receptor (beta chain) was sequenced in a study of CD8+CD57+ T cells in acquired aplastic anemia. Overall study: CD4+ and CD8+ cells, once sorted, gave DNA averaging about 3 ug. Points from the study as a whole: In CD8+ cells, Simpson's diversity showed no significant difference between patients and controls.

The germline V gene encodes CDR1 ENHRY and CDR2 SYGVKD. Trimming took off 7 bases at V and 0 bases at J, with 13 bases between the two ends. CDR3 length: 14 amino acids. Note on this clonotype: Its antigen is unidentified.

TCR beta VDJ and CDR3 were profiled, and genomic DNA was the template. TCRdb analysed the reads with MiXCR anew, one entry per CDR3 protein. Among some 290,000 distinct CDR3 sequences listed, approximately 55% were seen once. The chain links TRBV10-3 to TRBJ2-7; possible D gene TRBD2, 6 bases. The TCR was taken from a human donor with severe aplastic anemia or a healthy control (not recorded which). The material sequenced was sorted CD4+, CD8+, or CD8+CD57+ T cells (not recorded which) from PBMCs. CDR3 in amino acids: CAINPTGLSYEQYF. DNA for the CDR3: TGTGCCATCAACCCGACGGGACTCTCCTACGAGCAGTACTTC.